This T cell receptor (beta chain) was profiled in a study of blood T cell repertoires in COVID-19. Study in general: Whether acute or convalescent, the COVID-19 samples came from the United States, Italy and Spain.

V lost 6 bases and J 10 bases, leaving 18 bases between the germline ends. The germline CDR1 and CDR2 sequences are MDHEN and SYDVKM. CDR3 length: 13 amino acids. Those enrolled, adults aged roughly 18 to 95 years, came from 20 to 25 US areas. Participants had their cohort set by participant-reported clinical history. Here immunoSEQ multiplex PCR was the method, and the copy in TCRdb shows in-frame clones only, minus some. Among approximately 250,000 clones listed, 88% were seen once. The material sequenced was PBMCs or T cells enriched from blood (not recorded which). The clonotype comes from a woman aged 40 to 50 with acute COVID-19. This chain links TRBV28 with TRBJ1-1; D gene uncertain. The CDR3 reads CASSLGLEPGAFF. CDR3 bases: TGTGCCAGCAGCCTTGGACTGGAACCAGGAGCTTTCTTT.